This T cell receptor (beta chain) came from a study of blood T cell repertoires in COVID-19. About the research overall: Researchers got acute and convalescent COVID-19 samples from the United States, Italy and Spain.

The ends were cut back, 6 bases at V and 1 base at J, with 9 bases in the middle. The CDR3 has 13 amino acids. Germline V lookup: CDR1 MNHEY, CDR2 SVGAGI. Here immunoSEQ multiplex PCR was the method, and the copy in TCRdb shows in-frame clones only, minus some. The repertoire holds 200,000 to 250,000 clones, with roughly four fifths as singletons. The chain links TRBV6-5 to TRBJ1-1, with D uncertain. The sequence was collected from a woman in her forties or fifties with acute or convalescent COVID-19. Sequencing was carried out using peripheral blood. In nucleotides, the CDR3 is TGTGCCAGCAGCCTAGAGGGGAACACTGAAGCTTTCTTT. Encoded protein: CASSLEGNTEAFF.